This T cell receptor (beta chain) was captured by sequencing in a study of blood T cell repertoires in COVID-19 (dated by TCRdb to the early 2020s). In the study overall: Samples covering the acute and convalescent phases of COVID-19 were provided by collaborators in the United States, Italy and Spain. The sample metadata nearly always contained a de-identified subject ID, COVID-19 status, age in years and sex. Samples were obtained from the ongoing ImmuneRACE study (first 160 participants) and from 950 to 1,500 subjects provided by 6 global collaborators. Where HLA class I and class II types were available, the types were taken from metadata supplied by the sample provider, not from assay-based typing. The material from the prospective study consisted of cDNA or gDNA derived from T cells, B-cell-depleted T cells, or PBMCs. The repertoires were made available in a free public database intended to serve as a resource for research on the immune response to SARS-CoV-2. Deeply sampled blood TCRbeta repertoires from subjects exposed to, actively infected with, or recovered from COVID-19 were included in the dataset. Overall study outcomes, separate from this receptor: The quantity of clinical and demographic metadata differed by source and by participant and was supplied without curation.

CDR1 is given as SGHRS and CDR2 as YFSETQ, both from the germline V gene. V is pruned by 2 bases and J by 2 bases, leaving 6 bases of the junction without a gene match. The CDR3 spans 16 residues, from the cysteine through the phenylalanine. Left in the record is the CDR3 DNA by itself, 48 bases read in frame from the first base. TCRbeta CDR3 regions were amplified from genomic DNA using the immunoSEQ Assay, a bias-controlled multiplex PCR. Per the authors' processing: The number of nucleated cells in each sample was estimated by amplification of reference gene primers within the assay. Sequence reads were collapsed and filtered to measure the absolute abundance of every unique TCRbeta CDR3 rearrangement. For each sample, productive Simpson clonality was calculated as the square root of Simpson's diversity index across productive rearrangements. Imported from immuneACCESS, the table was reduced by TCRdb to in-frame sequences with V and J called. These copies leave out some clones; in studies compared against another copy, an unresolved V gene accounts for under half, and the cause of the remainder is not known. That table supplies the V and J calls and clone size; D and trimming were determined from the DNA. This sample gives 200,000 to 250,000 clones in total; 84% of them show up just once. The ten largest clonotypes hold about 2% of the sample.

Participants in the prospective study were enrolled through a virtual design, were aged roughly 18 to 95 years, and lived in roughly 25 United States geographic areas. To assign participants to cohorts, the prospective study relied on clinical history that participants themselves reported in a screening survey and a study questionnaire. Recovered participants in ImmuneRACE Cohort 3 were defined by two consecutive negative NP/OP PCR tests, clearance by a healthcare professional, or resolution of symptoms. Each participant in the prospective study had whole blood, serum and a nasopharyngeal or oropharyngeal swab collected by mobile phlebotomists. Participants in the prospective study had the option to provide additional blood draws and questionnaires over an approximately 2-month period. Prospective study blood samples were shipped either frozen or at room temperature before DNA extraction. On this clone: The antigen it binds to is not known. It has no much larger one-base neighbor in the sample; base qualities were not kept.

Here the chain combines TRBV5-1 and TRBJ2-5; TRBD1 agrees with 10 junctional bases. Sequences were obtained from PBMCs or T cells enriched from blood (not recorded which). The clonotype comes from a man aged 55-75 years who had recovered from COVID-19. The CDR3 is CASSFRTGGLQETQYF. The sequenced DNA is TGCGCCAGCAGCTTCCGGACAGGGGGACTTCAAGAGACCCAGTACTTC.